This TCR beta chain comes out of a study of control samples from healthy donors and cancer patients. Clones were read by immunoSEQ multiplex PCR, and TCRdb kept only the in-frame ones, dropping some. The sample shows around 130,000 clones, 85% to 90% of them seen only once. V lost 1 base to trimming and J lost 7 bases, with 15 bases between them. This CDR3 is built from 16 residues. The germline V gene has CDR1 SGHRS and CDR2 YFSETQ. The V gene is TRBV5-1, the J gene TRBJ1-6; perhaps TRBD1 as D (6 bases). The TCR comes from a man aged 45 to 65 with head and neck cancer. Sequenced input: PBMCs. The CDR3: CASSLYPGGINSPLHF. CDR3 nucleotide sequence: TGCGCCAGCAGCTTGTATCCGGGGGGCATCAATTCACCCCTCCACTTT.